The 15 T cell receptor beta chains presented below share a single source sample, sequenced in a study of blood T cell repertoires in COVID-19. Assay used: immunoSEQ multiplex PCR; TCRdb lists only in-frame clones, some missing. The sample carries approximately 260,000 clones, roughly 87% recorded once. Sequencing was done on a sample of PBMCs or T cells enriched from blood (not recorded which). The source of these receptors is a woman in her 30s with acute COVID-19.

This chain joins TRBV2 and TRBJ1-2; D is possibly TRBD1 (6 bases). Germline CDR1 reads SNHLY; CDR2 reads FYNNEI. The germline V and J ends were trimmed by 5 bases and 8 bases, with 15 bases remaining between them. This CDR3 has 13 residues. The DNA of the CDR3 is TGTGCCAGCAGTAACAGGGAGGGTAGCGGCTACACCTTC. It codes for CASSNREGSGYTF.

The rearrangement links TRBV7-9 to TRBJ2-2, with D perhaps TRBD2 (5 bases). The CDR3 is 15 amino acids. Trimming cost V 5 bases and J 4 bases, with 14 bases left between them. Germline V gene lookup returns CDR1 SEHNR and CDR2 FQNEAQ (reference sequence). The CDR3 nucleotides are TGTGCCAGCAGCCCGACGTCCGGGGTCACCGGGGAGCTGTTTTTT. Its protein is CASSPTSGVTGELFF.

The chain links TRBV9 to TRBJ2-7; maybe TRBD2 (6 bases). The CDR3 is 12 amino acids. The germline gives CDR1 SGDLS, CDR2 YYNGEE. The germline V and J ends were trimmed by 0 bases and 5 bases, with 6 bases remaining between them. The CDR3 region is CASSVGGDEQYF. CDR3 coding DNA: TGTGCCAGCAGCGTAGGGGGGGACGAGCAGTACTTC.

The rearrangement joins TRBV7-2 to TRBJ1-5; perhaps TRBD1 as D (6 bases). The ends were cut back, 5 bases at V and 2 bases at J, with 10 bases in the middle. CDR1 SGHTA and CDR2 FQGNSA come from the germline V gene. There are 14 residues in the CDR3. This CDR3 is CASSERQGNQPQHF. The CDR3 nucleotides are TGTGCCAGCAGCGAAAGACAGGGCAATCAGCCCCAGCATTTT. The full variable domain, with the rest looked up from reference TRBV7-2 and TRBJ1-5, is GAGVSQSPSNKVTEKGKDVELRCDPISGHTALYWYRQSLGQGLEFLIYFQGNSAPDKSGLPSDRFSAERTGGSVSTLTIQRTQQEDSAVYLCASSERQGNQPQHFGDGTRLSIL.

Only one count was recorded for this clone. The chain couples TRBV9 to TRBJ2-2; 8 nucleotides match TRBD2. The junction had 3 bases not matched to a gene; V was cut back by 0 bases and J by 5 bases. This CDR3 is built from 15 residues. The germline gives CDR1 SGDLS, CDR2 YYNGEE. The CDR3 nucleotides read TGTGCCAGCAGCGTAGTCGGGGGGGAGACCGGGGAGCTGTTTTTT. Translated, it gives CASSVVGGETGELFF.

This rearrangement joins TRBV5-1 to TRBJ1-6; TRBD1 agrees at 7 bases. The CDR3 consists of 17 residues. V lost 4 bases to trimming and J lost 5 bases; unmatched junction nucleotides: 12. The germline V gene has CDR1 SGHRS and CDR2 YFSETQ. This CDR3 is CASSVQTGLHDNSPLHF. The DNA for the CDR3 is TGCGCCAGCAGCGTCCAGACAGGGTTGCACGATAATTCACCCCTCCACTTT.

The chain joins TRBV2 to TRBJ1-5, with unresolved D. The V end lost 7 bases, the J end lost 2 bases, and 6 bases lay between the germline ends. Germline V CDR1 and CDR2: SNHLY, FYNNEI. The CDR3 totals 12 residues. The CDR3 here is CASTVGNQPQHF. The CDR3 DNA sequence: TGTGCCAGCACAGTGGGCAATCAGCCCCAGCATTTT.

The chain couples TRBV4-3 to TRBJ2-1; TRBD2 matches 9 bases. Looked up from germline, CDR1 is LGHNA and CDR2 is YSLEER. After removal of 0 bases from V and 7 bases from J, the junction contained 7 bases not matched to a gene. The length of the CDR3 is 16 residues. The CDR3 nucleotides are TGCGCCAGCAGCCAAGATGGGGTAGCGGGAGTGAATGAGCAGTTCTTC. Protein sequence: CASSQDGVAGVNEQFF.

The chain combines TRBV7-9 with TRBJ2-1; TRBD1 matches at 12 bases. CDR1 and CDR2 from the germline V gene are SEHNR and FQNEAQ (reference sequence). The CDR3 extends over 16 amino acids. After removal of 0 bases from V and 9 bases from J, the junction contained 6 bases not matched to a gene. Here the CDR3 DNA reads TGTGCCAGCAGCTTAGCGGGGGACAGGGGGCACGCTGAGCAGTTCTTC. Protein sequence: CASSLAGDRGHAEQFF. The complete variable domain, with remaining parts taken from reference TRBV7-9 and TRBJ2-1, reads DTGVSQNPRHKITKRGQNVTFRCDPISEHNRLYWYRQTLGQGPEFLTYFQNEAQLEKSRLLSDRFSAERPKGSFSTLEIQRTEQGDSAMYLCASSLAGDRGHAEQFFGPGTRLTVL.

The CDR3 nucleotides are TGTGCCAGCGGGGGAGGGGCCCCTCCGAACACTGAAGCTTTCTTT. Translating it yields CASGGGAPPNTEAFF. The chain recombines TRBV7-8 with TRBJ1-1; TRBD1 might be the D (5 bases). Trimming took off 8 bases at V and 1 base at J, with 17 bases between the two ends. The length of the CDR3 is 15 residues. Germline V gives CDR1 SGHVS, CDR2 FQNEAQ.

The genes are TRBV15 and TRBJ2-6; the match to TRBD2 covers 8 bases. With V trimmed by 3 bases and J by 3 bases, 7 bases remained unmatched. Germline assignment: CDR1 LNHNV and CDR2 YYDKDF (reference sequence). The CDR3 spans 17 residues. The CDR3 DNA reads TGTGCCACCAGCAGGGGAGCGGGAGCCCGTGGGGCCAACGTCCTGACTTTC. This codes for CATSRGAGARGANVLTF.

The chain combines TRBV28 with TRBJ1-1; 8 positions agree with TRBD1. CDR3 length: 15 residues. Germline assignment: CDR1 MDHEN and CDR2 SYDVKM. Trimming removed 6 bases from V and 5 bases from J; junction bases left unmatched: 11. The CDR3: CASSLPGTGVTEAFF. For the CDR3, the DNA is TGTGCCAGCAGCCTCCCCGGGACAGGAGTTACTGAAGCTTTCTTT.

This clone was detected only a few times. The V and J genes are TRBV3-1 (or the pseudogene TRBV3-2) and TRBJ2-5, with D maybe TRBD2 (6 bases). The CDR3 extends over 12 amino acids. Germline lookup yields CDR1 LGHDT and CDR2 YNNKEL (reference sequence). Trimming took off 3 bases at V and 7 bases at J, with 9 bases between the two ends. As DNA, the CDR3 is TGTGCCAGCAGCCAGGTCGGGGGGACCCAGTACTTC. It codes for CASSQVGGTQYF.

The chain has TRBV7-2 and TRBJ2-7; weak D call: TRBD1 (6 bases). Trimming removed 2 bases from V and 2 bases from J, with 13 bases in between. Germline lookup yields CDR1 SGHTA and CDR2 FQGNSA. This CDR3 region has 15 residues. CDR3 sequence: CASSLRTGRPYEQYF. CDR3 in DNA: TGTGCCAGCAGCTTAAGAACAGGGAGACCCTACGAGCAGTACTTC.

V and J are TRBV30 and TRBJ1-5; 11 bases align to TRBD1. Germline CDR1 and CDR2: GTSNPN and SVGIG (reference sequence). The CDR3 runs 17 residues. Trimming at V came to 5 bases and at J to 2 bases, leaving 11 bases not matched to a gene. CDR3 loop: CAWDAGTGGLGNQPQHF. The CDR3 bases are TGTGCCTGGGATGCCGGGACAGGGGGGTTGGGCAATCAGCCCCAGCATTTT.